The clone carrying this TCR beta chain was picked up a small number of times. Its antigen is unknown. The data were taken from a study of CD8 T cells in ankylosing spondylitis. Whole-study findings and limits: Reactive arthritis synovial fluid and blood previously showed some of these motif variants. From matched ankylosing spondylitis synovial fluid, disease-linked clones were reportedly recovered at significantly enriched levels. The study identified a TCR beta motif of under 10 highly homologous variants that appeared characteristic of ankylosing spondylitis blood. Relatively rare in peripheral blood, disease-linked clones were also CD8+.

Molecular-barcoded quantitative 5'-RACE produced these TCR beta libraries. TCRdb re-derived calls from the 5' RACE reads in MiXCR, one entry per CDR3 protein. Of approximately 300,000 distinct CDR3 sequences in the sample, 7% to 9% are singletons; the top ten hold roughly 15%. Material for sequencing was blood, either unsorted or a sorted T cell fraction (not recorded which). This clonotype was sampled from a male donor with ankylosing spondylitis.

CDR3 region: CSVGGRGEKLFF. Here the CDR3 DNA reads TGCAGTGTAGGGGGCCGGGGTGAAAAACTGTTTTTT. The rearrangement joins TRBV20-1 to TRBJ1-4; 7 positions agree with TRBD1. Germline CDR1 reads DFQATT; CDR2 reads SNEGSKA (reference sequence). The ends lost 7 bases at V and 7 bases at J; junction bases unmatched: 6. This CDR3 has 12 residues.